This T cell receptor (beta chain) was documented in a study of T cells in Graves' hyperthyroidism and ophthalmopathy. From RNA transcripts, TCR beta CDR3 regions were amplified. Initially, a first-round RT-PCR of the TCR CDR3 employed the HTBI primer set. TCRdb analysed the multiplex PCR reads with MiXCR anew, one entry per CDR3 protein. This sample carries hundreds of thousands of distinct CDR3 sequences, 38% of them seen once, and the ten largest clones take about 8.9%. The sequence was collected from a man aged 18 to 30 with Graves' hyperthyroidism. The sequencing input was blood.

In DNA, the CDR3 is TGCAGTGCTAGTAACGTGGCTAGCGGATCTCTCGGCACAGATACGCAGTATTTT. Translation: CSASNVASGSLGTDTQYF. The chain joins TRBV20-1 to TRBJ2-3; 7 nucleotides match TRBD2. J gave up 1 base and V 3 bases, and 16 bases lay outside the gene matches. In germline, CDR1 is DFQATT, CDR2 SNEGSKA (reference sequence). The CDR3 is 18 residues long.